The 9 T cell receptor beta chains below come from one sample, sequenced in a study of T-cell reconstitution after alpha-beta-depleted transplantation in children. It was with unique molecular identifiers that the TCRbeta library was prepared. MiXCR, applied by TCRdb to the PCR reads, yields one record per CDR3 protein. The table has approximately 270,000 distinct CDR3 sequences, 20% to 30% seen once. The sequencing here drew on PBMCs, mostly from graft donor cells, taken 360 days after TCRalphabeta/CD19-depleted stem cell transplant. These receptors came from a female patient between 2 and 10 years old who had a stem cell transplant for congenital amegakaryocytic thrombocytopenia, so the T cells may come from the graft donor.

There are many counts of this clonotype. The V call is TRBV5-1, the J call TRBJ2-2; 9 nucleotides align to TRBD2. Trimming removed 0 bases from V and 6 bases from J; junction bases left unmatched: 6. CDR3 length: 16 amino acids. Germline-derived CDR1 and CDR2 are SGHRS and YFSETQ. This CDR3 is CASSLGLAAPSGELFF. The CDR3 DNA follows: TGCGCCAGCAGCTTGGGACTAGCGGCCCCATCCGGGGAGCTGTTTTTT.

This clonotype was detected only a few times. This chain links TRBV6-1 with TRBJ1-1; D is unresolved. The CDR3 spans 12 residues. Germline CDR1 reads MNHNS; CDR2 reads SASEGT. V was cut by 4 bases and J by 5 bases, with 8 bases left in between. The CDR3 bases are TGTGCCAGCAGTGTTGGGGAGACTGAAGCTTTCTTT. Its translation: CASSVGETEAFF.

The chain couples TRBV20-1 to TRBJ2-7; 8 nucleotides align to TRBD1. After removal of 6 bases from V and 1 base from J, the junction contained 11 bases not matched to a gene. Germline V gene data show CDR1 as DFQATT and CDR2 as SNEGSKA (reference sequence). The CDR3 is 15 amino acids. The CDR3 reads CSADARTGRSYEQYF. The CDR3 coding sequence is TGCAGTGCCGACGCCCGGACAGGGCGATCCTACGAGCAGTACTTC.

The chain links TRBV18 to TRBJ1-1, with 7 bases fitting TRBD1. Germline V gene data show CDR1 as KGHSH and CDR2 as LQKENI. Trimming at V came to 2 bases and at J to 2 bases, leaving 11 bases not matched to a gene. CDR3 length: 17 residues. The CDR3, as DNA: TGTGCCAGCTCACCAATGCGACAGGGATTGGGAAACACTGAAGCTTTCTTT. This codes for CASSPMRQGLGNTEAFF.

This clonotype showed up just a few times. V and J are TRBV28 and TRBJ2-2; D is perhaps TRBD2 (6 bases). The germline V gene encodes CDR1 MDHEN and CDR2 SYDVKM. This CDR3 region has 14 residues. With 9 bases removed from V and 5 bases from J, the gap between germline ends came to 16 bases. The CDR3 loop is CASLGGIGTGELFF. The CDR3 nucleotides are TGTGCCAGTTTGGGGGGAATCGGTACCGGGGAGCTGTTTTTT.

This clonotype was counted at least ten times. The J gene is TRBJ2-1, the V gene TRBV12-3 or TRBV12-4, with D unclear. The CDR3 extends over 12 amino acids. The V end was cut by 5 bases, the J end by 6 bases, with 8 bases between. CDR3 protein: CASSRKANEQFF. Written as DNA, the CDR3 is TGTGCCAGCAGTCGGAAGGCCAATGAGCAGTTCTTC.

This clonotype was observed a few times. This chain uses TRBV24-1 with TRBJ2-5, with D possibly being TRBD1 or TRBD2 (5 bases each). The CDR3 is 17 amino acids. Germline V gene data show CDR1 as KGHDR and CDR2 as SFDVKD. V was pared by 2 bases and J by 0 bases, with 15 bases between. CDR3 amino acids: CATSDSPAGAYQETQYF. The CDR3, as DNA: TGTGCCACCAGTGATTCCCCTGCCGGGGCTTACCAAGAGACCCAGTACTTC.

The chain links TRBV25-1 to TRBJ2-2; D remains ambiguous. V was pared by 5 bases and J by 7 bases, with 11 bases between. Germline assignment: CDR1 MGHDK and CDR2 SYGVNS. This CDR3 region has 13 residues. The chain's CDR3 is CASSQHYSGELFF. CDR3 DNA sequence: TGTGCCAGCAGTCAACATTACAGCGGGGAGCTGTTTTTT.

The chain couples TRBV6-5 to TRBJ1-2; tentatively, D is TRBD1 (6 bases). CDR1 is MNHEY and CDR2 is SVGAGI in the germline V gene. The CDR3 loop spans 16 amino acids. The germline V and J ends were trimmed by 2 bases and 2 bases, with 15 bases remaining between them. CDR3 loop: CASSYHRGRMNYGYTF. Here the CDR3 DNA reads TGTGCCAGCAGTTACCATAGGGGGAGGATGAACTATGGCTACACCTTC.